Listed below are T cell receptor beta chains from one sample, sequenced in a study of shared clonotypes between healthy human individuals. The repertoire was sequenced with immunoSEQ multiplex PCR; TCRdb's copy has only in-frame clones and lacks some. The sample yields approximately 2,200,000 clones, roughly 91% seen once. Sequencing input: naive CD8+ T cells from PBMCs. These receptors all come from a man aged 18 to 29 in good health. Some clones in this sample may be carry-over from other donors' samples. The CDR3 runs from the conserved cysteine through the conserved F or W. D genes are given only for firm matches. Clone size appears in some rows only: once, few, many, or a class for an expanded clone.

D gene	J gene	clone size	V gene	CDR3 protein	CDR3 DNA
-	TRBJ2-7	-	TRBV19	CASGGGREQYF	TGTGCCAGTGGGGGAGGACGCGAGCAGTACTTC
-	TRBJ1-1	-	TRBV6-1	CASSAGRTEAFF	TGTGCCAGCAGTGCTGGTCGAACTGAAGCTTTCTTT
-	TRBJ1-1	-	TRBV5-4	CASSLVGTEAFF	TGTGCCAGCAGCCTGGTGGGCACTGAAGCTTTCTTT
TRBD1	TRBJ2-4	-	TRBV7-9	CASSPGTGVFMVKNIQYF	TGTGCCAGCAGCCCCGGGACAGGAGTCTTTATGGTGAAAAACATTCAGTACTTC
-	TRBJ1-1	-	TRBV4-1	CASSQDPGNTEAFF	TGCGCCAGCAGCCAAGATCCCGGGAACACTGAAGCTTTCTTT
TRBD1	TRBJ2-7	-	TRBV6-6	CASSYSGQGYEQYF	TGTGCCAGCAGTTACTCGGGACAGGGGTACGAGCAGTACTTC
-	TRBJ1-3	once	TRBV6-1	CASSDPGIGNTIYF	TGTGCCAGCAGTGACCCTGGAATTGGAAACACCATATATTTT
TRBD2	TRBJ2-5	-	TRBV9	CASSGLAGAETQYF	TGTGCCAGCAGCGGACTAGCGGGAGCAGAGACCCAGTACTTC
TRBD1	TRBJ1-1	-	TRBV6-6	CASKPTGDTEAFF	TGTGCCAGCAAACCTACAGGGGACACTGAAGCTTTCTTT
-	TRBJ2-6	-	TRBV19	CAVQGPGANVLTF	TGTGCCGTACAGGGACCTGGGGCCAACGTCCTGACTTTC
TRBD2	TRBJ2-3	-	TRBV7-9	CASSLGTSGGGTDTQYF	TGTGCCAGCAGCTTAGGGACTAGCGGGGGGGGCACAGATACGCAGTATTTT
-	TRBJ1-1	-	TRBV28	CASSSLDGENTEAFF	TGTGCCAGCAGTTCGCTCGACGGGGAGAACACTGAAGCTTTCTTT
TRBD1	TRBJ2-7	-	TRBV7-9	CASSSRTGYFYEQYF	TGTGCCAGCAGTTCCCGGACAGGGTATTTCTACGAGCAGTACTTC
-	TRBJ1-1	-	TRBV5-4	CASSLITGMNTEAFF	TGTGCCAGCAGCTTGATCACAGGGATGAACACTGAAGCTTTCTTT
-	TRBJ2-7	-	TRBV5-4	CASSLATHYEQYF	TGTGCCAGCAGCTTGGCTACACACTACGAGCAGTACTTC
-	TRBJ2-7	once	TRBV4-1	CASSQEVGRGYEQYF	TGCGCCAGCAGCCAAGAAGTGGGGAGAGGCTACGAGCAGTACTTC
-	TRBJ1-1	-	TRBV6-5	CASSYSQGGEAFF	TGTGCCAGCAGTTACTCCCAGGGTGGTGAAGCTTTCTTT
TRBD2	TRBJ2-1	-	TRBV15	CATSREREGSYNEQFF	TGTGCCACCAGCAGAGAGCGGGAGGGCTCCTACAATGAGCAGTTCTTC
-	TRBJ1-1	once	TRBV11-2	CASSLVGRAGTEAFF	TGTGCCAGCAGCTTAGTAGGCAGGGCGGGCACTGAAGCTTTCTTT
TRBD1	TRBJ2-5	-	TRBV5-1	CASSLGQGAYSVETQYF	TGCGCCAGCAGCTTGGGACAGGGAGCTTATTCTGTCGAGACCCAGTACTTC
TRBD1	TRBJ2-7	-	TRBV4-3	CASSQDLGTVLDEQYF	TGCGCCAGCAGCCAAGACCTCGGGACAGTGCTTGACGAGCAGTACTTC
TRBD2	TRBJ2-7	-	TRBV29-1	CSAMGTTYEQYF	TGCAGCGCCATGGGGACTACCTACGAGCAGTACTTC
-	TRBJ1-4	-	TRBV27	CASTPDGPAYNEKLFF	TGTGCCAGCACCCCGGACGGACCCGCATATAATGAAAAACTGTTTTTT
-	TRBJ2-7	once	TRBV27	CASSLGDWGSYEQYF	TGTGCCAGCAGTTTAGGGGACTGGGGGTCCTACGAGCAGTACTTC
TRBD1	TRBJ1-1	-	TRBV7-9	CASSLVTGENFF	TGTGCCAGCAGCTTGGTTACAGGGGAAAATTTCTTT
TRBD1	TRBJ2-3	-	TRBV27	CASSLNTGADTQYF	TGTGCCAGCAGTTTGAATACAGGGGCAGATACGCAGTATTTT
-	TRBJ1-1	-	TRBV27	CASSASIGEMNTEAFF	TGTGCCAGCAGCGCCTCTATAGGAGAAATGAACACTGAAGCTTTCTTT
-	TRBJ2-6	-	TRBV7-9	CASSLFYRTSGANVLTF	TGTGCCAGCAGCTTATTTTACAGGACAAGCGGGGCCAACGTCCTGACTTTC
-	TRBJ2-3	-	TRBV11-3	CASSLESGSTDTQYF	TGTGCCAGCAGCTTAGAGAGTGGGAGCACAGATACGCAGTATTTT
TRBD2	TRBJ2-1	-	TRBV18	CASSPTSGSIDEQFF	TGTGCCAGCTCACCAACTAGCGGGAGTATCGATGAGCAGTTCTTC
TRBD2	TRBJ2-1	-	TRBV27	CASSLAGVTYNEQFF	TGTGCCAGCAGTTTAGCGGGAGTGACCTACAATGAGCAGTTCTTC
TRBD1	TRBJ2-2	-	TRBV11-2	CASSPTGTGGNTGELFF	TGTGCCAGCAGTCCCACCGGGACAGGGGGTAACACCGGGGAGCTGTTTTTT
TRBD1	TRBJ1-2	-	TRBV6-5	CASSFYRGSEKGYTF	TGTGCCAGCAGTTTCTACAGGGGATCGGAAAAGGGCTACACCTTC
-	TRBJ2-1	-	TRBV11-3	CASKSKVGNEQFF	TGTGCCAGCAAGTCAAAGGTGGGAAATGAGCAGTTCTTC
-	TRBJ1-2	-	TRBV11-2	CASSLGAGTPKGGYTF	TGTGCCAGCAGCCTGGGAGCAGGCACTCCTAAGGGGGGCTACACCTTC
TRBD1	TRBJ2-1	-	TRBV6-5	CASSYSQGAQHEQFF	TGTGCCAGCAGTTACTCTCAGGGGGCCCAGCATGAGCAGTTCTTC
-	TRBJ2-3	-	TRBV28	CATANRVQYF	TGTGCCACCGCGAACCGGGTGCAGTATTTT
-	TRBJ2-2	-	TRBV15	CATITDANTGELFF	TGTGCCACCATCACGGACGCAAACACCGGGGAGCTGTTTTTT
-	TRBJ1-1	few	TRBV6-5	CASSPGRTGTEAFF	TGTGCCAGCAGTCCAGGGCGGACGGGGACTGAAGCTTTCTTT
-	TRBJ1-5	-	TRBV9	CASSVGGASNQPQHF	TGTGCCAGCAGCGTAGGTGGGGCTAGCAATCAGCCCCAGCATTTT
-	TRBJ1-4	few	TRBV15	CATSSRGASEKLFF	TGTGCCACCAGCTCTCGGGGGGCGAGTGAAAAACTGTTTTTT
TRBD2	TRBJ2-1	-	TRBV4-1	CASSPLVLAGGSFYNEQFF	TGCGCCAGCAGCCCCCTGGTACTAGCGGGAGGGAGTTTCTACAATGAGCAGTTCTTC
-	TRBJ2-1	-	TRBV6-5	CASSRAGSGNNEQFF	TGTGCCAGCAGCCGGGCGGGCAGCGGCAACAATGAGCAGTTCTTC
TRBD2	TRBJ2-4	-	TRBV7-9	CASSPEREMIAKNIQYF	TGTGCCAGCAGCCCCGAGCGGGAGATGATAGCCAAAAACATTCAGTACTTC
-	TRBJ2-3	-	TRBV23-1	CASSQRGEGTDTQYF	TGCGCCAGCAGCCAAAGGGGGGAGGGCACAGATACGCAGTATTTT
TRBD2	TRBJ2-5	-	TRBV27	CASSFLSGRETQYF	TGTGCCAGCAGTTTCCTGTCCGGGAGGGAGACCCAGTACTTC
-	TRBJ2-4	-	TRBV27	CASSPGENIQYF	TGTGCCAGCAGCCCAGGGGAAAACATTCAGTACTTC
-	TRBJ1-1	-	TRBV11-1	CASSLFDNSMNTEAFF	TGTGCCAGCAGCTTGTTCGACAATTCGATGAACACTGAAGCTTTCTTT
-	TRBJ1-4	-	TRBV4-1	CASSQPLQGLSATNEKLFF	TGCGCCAGCAGCCAACCGCTGCAGGGGTTGTCGGCAACTAATGAAAAACTGTTTTTT
-	TRBJ2-1	-	TRBV9	CASSASRYNEQFF	TGTGCCAGCAGCGCCAGCAGGTACAATGAGCAGTTCTTC